This T cell receptor (beta chain) comes out of a study of radiation and T cells in renal cell carcinoma. Study context: Nephrectomy followed 15 Gy stereotactic body radiation by 4 weeks. Notes on the study in general: From baseline, blood top tumor clonotypes peaked at 2 weeks post-radiation.

Trimming left V 6 bases short and J 4 bases short, with 10 bases between. The germline CDR1 and CDR2 sequences are MNHNS and SASEGT. The CDR3 contains 13 residues. Of note for this clone: Its antigen is not identified.

Clones were sequenced by immunoSEQ multiplex PCR, and TCRdb holds only the in-frame ones, with some missing. This table holds some 150,000 clones, over 80% found once. As for time point: baseline pretreatment blood. Regarding treatment: 15 Gy SBRT to primary tumor, nephrectomy 4 weeks later. Serial blood draws occurred at baseline and 2 and 4 weeks post-SBRT. The sequences come from blood, collected from a patient whose treatment included radiotherapy and nephrectomy. This TCR derives from a woman in her 50s with renal cell carcinoma. The V and J genes are TRBV6-1 and TRBJ1-5, with D unclear. This CDR3 reads CASSDTWNQPQHF. The CDR3, as DNA: TGTGCCAGCAGCGATACATGGAATCAGCCCCAGCATTTT.